This entry lists 13 T cell receptor beta chains sequenced from one sample in a study of blood T cell repertoires in COVID-19. Data came from immunoSEQ multiplex PCR; TCRdb stores just in-frame clones and leaves some out. The sample has 200,000 to 300,000 clones, about three quarters seen once; the top ten hold 3% to 3.5%. The sequenced material came from peripheral blood. Every receptor here comes from a woman over 75 with acute or convalescent COVID-19.

V usage is TRBV7-8 and J usage is TRBJ2-5; 9 nucleotides match TRBD2. CDR1 and CDR2 (germline): SGHVS, FQNEAQ. Trimming took 0 bases from V and 5 from J; bases not matched to a gene: 10. The CDR3 consists of 17 residues. CDR3 sequence reads: CASSLAVAGASWETQYF. In DNA, the CDR3 is TGTGCCAGCAGCTTAGCGGTAGCGGGGGCCTCGTGGGAGACCCAGTACTTC.

This clone was detected only a few times. V is TRBV7-9 and J is TRBJ1-2; D may be TRBD1 (5 bases). Germline V lookup: CDR1 SEHNR, CDR2 FQNEAQ (reference sequence). V lost 5 bases to trimming and J lost 5 bases, with 15 bases between them. The length of the CDR3 is 14 residues. In nucleotides, the CDR3 is TGTGCCAGCAGCCCATCACCGGGGGAGTATGGCTACACCTTC. Translated, it gives CASSPSPGEYGYTF.

J is TRBJ2-5 and V is TRBV29-1, with TRBD2 matching over 11 bases. V was clipped by 6 bases and J by 5 bases; unmatched bases: 11. Germline V gene data show CDR1 as SQVTM and CDR2 as ANQGSEA. CDR3 length: 15 amino acids. CDR3 in amino acids: CSVRGTSGQSETQYF. As DNA, the CDR3 is TGCAGCGTGAGGGGGACTAGCGGCCAAAGCGAGACCCAGTACTTC.

V is TRBV27 and J is TRBJ1-4; 11 bases match TRBD1. Trimming took 3 bases from V and 11 from J; bases not matched to a gene: 5. Germline V lookup: CDR1 MNHEY, CDR2 SMNVEV (reference sequence). The CDR3 sequence is 14 residues long. The DNA of the CDR3 is TGTGCCAGCAGTTTTAGGGACAGGGGGGGGAAACTGTTTTTT. Translation: CASSFRDRGGKLFF.

The genes are TRBV7-2 and TRBJ1-6; weak D call: TRBD1 (5 bases). The CDR3 length is 15 residues. Germline V gene sequence: CDR1 SGHTA, CDR2 FQGNSA. Trimming pared 1 base from V and 7 bases from J, leaving 11 bases between. The CDR3, as DNA: TGTGCCAGCAGCTTAGATGGGGCCAGAAATTCACCCCTCCACTTT. This codes for CASSLDGARNSPLHF. Drawing the rest from reference TRBV7-2 and TRBJ1-6, the complete variable domain is GAGVSQSPSNKVTEKGKDVELRCDPISGHTALYWYRQSLGQGLEFLIYFQGNSAPDKSGLPSDRFSAERTGGSVSTLTIQRTQQEDSAVYLCASSLDGARNSPLHFGNGTRLTVT.

This clone has a single count. The chain uses TRBV7-9 and TRBJ2-7, with D uncertain. CDR1 and CDR2 (germline): SEHNR, FQNEAQ (reference sequence). The V gene lost 5 bases and the J gene lost 6 bases, with 11 bases spanning the gap. CDR3 size: 12 residues. The CDR3 here is CASSRSFGEQYF. The CDR3 DNA reads as TGTGCCAGCAGCCGCTCCTTCGGCGAGCAGTACTTC.

The chain has TRBV3-1 (or the pseudogene TRBV3-2) and TRBJ2-2; TRBD2 matches 7 bases. Germline values: CDR1 LGHDT, CDR2 YNNKEL (reference sequence). V trimming: 4 bases; J trimming: 2 bases; junction bases outside the gene matches: 7. This CDR3 region has 16 residues. CDR3 nucleotides: TGTGCCAGCAGCCCGACGGGAGGAGGAAACACCGGGGAGCTGTTTTTT. It encodes CASSPTGGGNTGELFF.

This chain uses TRBV6-4 with TRBJ1-2, with 11 bases aligning to TRBD1. CDR3 length: 16 residues. Trimming at V came to 4 bases and at J to 5 bases, leaving 9 bases not matched to a gene. In germline, CDR1 is MRHNA, CDR2 SNTAGT. In DNA form, the CDR3 reads TGTGCCAGCAGTGCCACCGGGACAGGGGGTCGATATGGCTACACCTTC. Translated: CASSATGTGGRYGYTF.

CDR3 amino acids: CASSWLAETQYF. For the CDR3, the DNA is TGTGCCAGCAGTTGGTTGGCAGAGACCCAGTACTTC. The rearrangement joins TRBV6-5 to TRBJ2-5; D remains unclear. This CDR3 is built from 12 residues. The V end was cut by 4 bases, the J end by 4 bases, with 7 bases between. Germline CDR1 is MNHEY and CDR2 is SVGAGI.

This rearrangement joins TRBV3-1 (or the pseudogene TRBV3-2) to TRBJ1-3; D ambiguous. The germline V and J ends were trimmed by 2 bases and 2 bases, with 4 bases remaining between them. Looked up from germline, CDR1 is LGHDT and CDR2 is YNNKEL (reference sequence). This CDR3 is built from 13 residues. The CDR3: CASSQRAGNTIYF. The CDR3 DNA sequence: TGTGCCAGCAGCCAACGAGCTGGAAACACCATATATTTT.

The chain recombines TRBV30 with TRBJ2-7; maybe TRBD1 (5 bases). This CDR3 is 13 amino acids long. Germline values: CDR1 GTSNPN, CDR2 SVGIG (reference sequence). V was trimmed by 0 bases and J by 6 bases, leaving 12 bases between them. The CDR3: CAWSVRRVSEQYF. DNA for the CDR3: TGTGCCTGGAGTGTACGCAGGGTCTCCGAGCAGTACTTC.

The chain uses TRBV3-1 (or the pseudogene TRBV3-2) and TRBJ2-7, with 7 bases aligning to TRBD1. From germline, CDR1 is LGHDT and CDR2 YNNKEL (reference sequence). J lost 7 bases, V lost 4 bases, and 13 bases had no gene match. CDR3 length: 15 residues. CDR3: CASSPPTGNWGEQYF. CDR3 coding DNA: TGTGCCAGCAGCCCGCCGACAGGGAATTGGGGTGAGCAGTACTTC.

V and J are TRBV5-1 and TRBJ2-3; 8 bases fit TRBD1. The CDR3 runs to 15 residues. The germline V gene has CDR1 SGHRS and CDR2 YFSETQ. With V trimmed by 4 bases and J by 2 bases, 6 bases remained unmatched. This chain's CDR3 is CASSSGQGNTDTQYF. For the CDR3, the DNA is TGCGCCAGCAGCAGCGGACAGGGCAACACAGATACGCAGTATTTT. Full variable domain (rest looked up from reference TRBV5-1 and TRBJ2-3): KAGVTQTPRYLIKTRGQQVTLSCSPISGHRSVSWYQQTPGQGLQFLFEYFSETQRNKGNFPGRFSGRQFSNSRSEMNVSTLELGDSALYLCASSSGQGNTDTQYFGPGTRLTVL.